This T cell receptor beta chain was recorded in a study of neurological immune-mediated disorders. This clonotype ranks as medium-sized (0.01 to 0.1%). The yield of each sequencing run was over 170 million TCR-beta sequences from 15-18 subjects. TCRdb passed the 5' RACE reads through MiXCR, listing each CDR3 protein once. The table shows 95,000 to 110,000 distinct CDR3 sequences, with more than 10% occurring only once. As for time point: longitudinal time-point 3. The material sequenced was PBMCs. The sequence came from a female donor with HTLV-1-associated myelopathy (HAM/TSP).

CDR3 sequence reads: CASSLNTDTQYF. The CDR3 bases are TGTGCCAGCAGCCTTAATACCGATACGCAGTATTTT. V is TRBV3-1 and J is TRBJ2-3, with D unclear. CDR3 length: 12 residues. V was clipped by 4 bases and J by 6 bases, with 8 bases between them. Germline V CDR1 and CDR2: LGHDT, YNNKEL (reference sequence).